The clone carrying this T cell receptor (beta chain) was recorded a few times. Its antigen is not identified. The data derive from a study of T-cell memory formation after mild COVID-19. Study outcomes and limitations: A balance of CD4 and CD8 characterized clones contracting day 15 to 85, whereas later expanders leaned CD4+.

TCRdb processed the 5' RACE reads anew with MiXCR; each CDR3 protein has one entry. The data hold 250,000 to 350,000 distinct CDR3 sequences, with around 16% observed a single time. The receptor's source is a young man who had mild COVID-19 (a few samples of this study predate the infection). Cell type and time point are not known. Sequencing was carried out using PBMCs or a T cell subset sorted from them (not recorded which).

CDR3 sequence: CASSRDTKETQYF. The CDR3 DNA is TGTGCCAGCAGCCGTGACACGAAAGAGACCCAGTACTTC. J is TRBJ2-5 and V is TRBV12-3 or TRBV12-4; D remains ambiguous. Trimming removed 6 bases from V and 3 bases from J, with 11 bases in between. The CDR3 has 13 residues.